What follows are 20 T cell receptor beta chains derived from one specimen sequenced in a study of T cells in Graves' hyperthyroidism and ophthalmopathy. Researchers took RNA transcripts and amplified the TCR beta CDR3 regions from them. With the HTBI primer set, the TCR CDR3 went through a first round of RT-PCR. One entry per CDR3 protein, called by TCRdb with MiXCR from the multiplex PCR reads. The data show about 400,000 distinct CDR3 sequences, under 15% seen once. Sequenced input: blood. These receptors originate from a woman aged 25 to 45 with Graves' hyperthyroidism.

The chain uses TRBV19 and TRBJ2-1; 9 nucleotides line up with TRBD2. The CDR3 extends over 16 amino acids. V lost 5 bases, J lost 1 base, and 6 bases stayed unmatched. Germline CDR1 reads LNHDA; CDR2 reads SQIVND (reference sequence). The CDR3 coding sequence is TGTGCCAGTAGTGACCGACTAGCGGAGTCCTACAATGAGCAGTTCTTC. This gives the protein CASSDRLAESYNEQFF. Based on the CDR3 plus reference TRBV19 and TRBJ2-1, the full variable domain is DGGITQSPKYLFRKEGQNVTLSCEQNLNHDAMYWYRQDPGQGLRLIYYSQIVNDFQKGDIAEGYSVSREKKESFPLTVTSAQKNPTAFYLCASSDRLAESYNEQFFGPGTRLTVL.

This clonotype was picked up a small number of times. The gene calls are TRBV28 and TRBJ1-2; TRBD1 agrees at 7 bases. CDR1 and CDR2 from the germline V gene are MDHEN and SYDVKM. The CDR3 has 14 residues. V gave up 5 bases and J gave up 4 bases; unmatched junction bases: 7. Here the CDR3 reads CASSARQGFYGYTF. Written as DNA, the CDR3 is TGTGCCAGCAGTGCACGACAGGGCTTCTATGGCTACACCTTC.

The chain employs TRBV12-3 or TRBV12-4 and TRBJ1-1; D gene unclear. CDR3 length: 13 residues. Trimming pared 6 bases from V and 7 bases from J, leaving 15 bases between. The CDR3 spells CASSPPAGIEAFF. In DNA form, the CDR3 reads TGTGCCAGCAGCCCTCCGGCGGGTATTGAAGCTTTCTTT.

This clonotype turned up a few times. The CDR3 nucleotides are TGTGCCAGCAGCGTACAGGGGTCGGGTAGACCCTACAATGAGCAGTTCTTC. It is translated as CASSVQGSGRPYNEQFF. V and J are TRBV9 and TRBJ2-1; D is perhaps TRBD1 (6 bases). CDR3 size: 17 residues. Germline values: CDR1 SGDLS, CDR2 YYNGEE. The V end lost 1 base, the J end lost 2 bases, and 16 bases lay between the germline ends.

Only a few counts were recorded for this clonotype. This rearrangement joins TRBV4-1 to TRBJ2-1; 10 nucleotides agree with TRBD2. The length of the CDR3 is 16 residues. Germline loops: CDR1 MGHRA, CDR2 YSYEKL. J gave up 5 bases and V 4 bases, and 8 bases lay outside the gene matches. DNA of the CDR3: TGCGCCAGCAGCCGCGGACTAGCGGTGAGAGACAATGAGCAGTTCTTC. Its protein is CASSRGLAVRDNEQFF.

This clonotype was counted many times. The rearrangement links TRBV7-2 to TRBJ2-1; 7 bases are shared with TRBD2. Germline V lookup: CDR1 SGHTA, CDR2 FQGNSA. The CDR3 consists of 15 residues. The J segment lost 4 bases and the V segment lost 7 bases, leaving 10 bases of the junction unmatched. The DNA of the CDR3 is TGTGCCAGCAATCCCGGGGGAGGGGCTTACAATGAGCAGTTCTTC. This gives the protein CASNPGGGAYNEQFF.

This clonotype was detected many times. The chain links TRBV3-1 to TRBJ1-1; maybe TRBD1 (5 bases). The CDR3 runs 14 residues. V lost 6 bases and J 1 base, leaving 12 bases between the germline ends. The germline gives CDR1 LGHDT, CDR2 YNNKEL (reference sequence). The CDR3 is CASRSPGGNTEAFF. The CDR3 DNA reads TGTGCCAGCAGATCTCCGGGGGGGAACACTGAAGCTTTCTTT.

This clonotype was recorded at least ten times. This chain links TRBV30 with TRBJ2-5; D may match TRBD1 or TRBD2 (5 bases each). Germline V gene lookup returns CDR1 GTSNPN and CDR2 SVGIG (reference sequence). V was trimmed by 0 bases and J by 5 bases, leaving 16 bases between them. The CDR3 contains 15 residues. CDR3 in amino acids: CAWSVGMGRMETQYF. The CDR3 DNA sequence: TGTGCCTGGAGTGTAGGTATGGGACGAATGGAGACCCAGTACTTC.

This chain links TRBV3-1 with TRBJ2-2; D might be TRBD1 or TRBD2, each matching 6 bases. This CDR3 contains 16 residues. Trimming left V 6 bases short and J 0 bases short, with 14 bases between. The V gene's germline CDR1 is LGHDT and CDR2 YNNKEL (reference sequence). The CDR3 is CASSPGGGPNTGELFF. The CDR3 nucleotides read TGTGCCAGCAGTCCCGGGGGCGGGCCGAACACCGGGGAGCTGTTTTTT.

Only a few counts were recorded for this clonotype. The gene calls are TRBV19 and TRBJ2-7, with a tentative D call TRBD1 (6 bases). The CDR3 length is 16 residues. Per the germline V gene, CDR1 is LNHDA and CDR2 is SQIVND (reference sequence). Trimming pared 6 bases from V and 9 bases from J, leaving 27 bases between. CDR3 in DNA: TGTGCCAGTAGACGGGAATCGACAGGAGATCTACGAGGGCAGTACTTC. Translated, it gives CASRRESTGDLRGQYF.

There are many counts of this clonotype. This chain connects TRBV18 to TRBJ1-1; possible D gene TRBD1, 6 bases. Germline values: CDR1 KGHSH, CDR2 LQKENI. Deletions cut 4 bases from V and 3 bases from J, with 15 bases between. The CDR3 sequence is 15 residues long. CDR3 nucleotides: TGTGCCAGCTCACGAAGAACAGGGATGGACACTGAAGCTTTCTTT. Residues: CASSRRTGMDTEAFF.

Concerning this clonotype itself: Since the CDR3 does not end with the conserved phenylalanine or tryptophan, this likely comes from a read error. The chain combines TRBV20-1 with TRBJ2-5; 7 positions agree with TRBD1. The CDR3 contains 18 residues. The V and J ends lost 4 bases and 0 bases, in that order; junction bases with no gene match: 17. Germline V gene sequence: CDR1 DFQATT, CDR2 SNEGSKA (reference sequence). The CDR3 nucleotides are TGCAGTGCTACAACAGGGGATTGGGCGGTCCAGTACCAAGAGACCCAGTACTCC. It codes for CSATTGDWAVQYQETQYS.

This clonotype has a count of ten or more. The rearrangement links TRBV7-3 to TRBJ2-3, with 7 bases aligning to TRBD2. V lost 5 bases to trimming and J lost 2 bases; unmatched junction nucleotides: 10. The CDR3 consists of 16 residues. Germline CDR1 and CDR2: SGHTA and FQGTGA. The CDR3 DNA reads TGTGCCAGCAGCCTAGGGGAGGGTCATCCCACAGATACGCAGTATTTT. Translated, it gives CASSLGEGHPTDTQYF.

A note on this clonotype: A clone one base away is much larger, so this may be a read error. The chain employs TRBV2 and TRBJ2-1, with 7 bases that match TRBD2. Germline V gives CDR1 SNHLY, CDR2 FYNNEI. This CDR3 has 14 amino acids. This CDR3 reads CASSEETGGNEQLF. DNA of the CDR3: TGTGCCAGCAGTGAAGAAACGGGAGGCAATGAGCAGCTCTTC.

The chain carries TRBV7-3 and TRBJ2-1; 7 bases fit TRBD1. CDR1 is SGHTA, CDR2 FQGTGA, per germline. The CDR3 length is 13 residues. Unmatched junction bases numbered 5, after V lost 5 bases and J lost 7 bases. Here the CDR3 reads CASSPTGLNEQFF. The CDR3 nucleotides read TGTGCCAGCAGCCCGACAGGGCTGAATGAGCAGTTCTTC.

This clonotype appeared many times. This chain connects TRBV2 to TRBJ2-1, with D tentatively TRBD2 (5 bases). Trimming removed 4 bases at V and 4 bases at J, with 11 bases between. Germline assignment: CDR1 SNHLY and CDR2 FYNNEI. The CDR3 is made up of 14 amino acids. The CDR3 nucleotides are TGTGCCAGCAGTGGTCGGGGTTATTACAATGAGCAGTTCTTC. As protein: CASSGRGYYNEQFF.

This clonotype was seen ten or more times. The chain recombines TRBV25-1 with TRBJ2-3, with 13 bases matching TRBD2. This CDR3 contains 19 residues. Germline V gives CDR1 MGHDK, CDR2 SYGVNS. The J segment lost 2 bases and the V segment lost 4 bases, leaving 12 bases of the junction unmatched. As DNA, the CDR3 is TGTGCCAGCAGTGGCGGACTAGCGGGAGTGGTTTGGGACACAGATACGCAGTATTTT. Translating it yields CASSGGLAGVVWDTDTQYF. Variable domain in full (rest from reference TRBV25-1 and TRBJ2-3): EADIYQTPRYLVIGTGKKITLECSQTMGHDKMYWYQQDPGMELHLIHYSYGVNSTEKGDLSSESTVSRIRTEHFPLTLESARPSHTSQYLCASSGGLAGVVWDTDTQYFGPGTRLTVL.

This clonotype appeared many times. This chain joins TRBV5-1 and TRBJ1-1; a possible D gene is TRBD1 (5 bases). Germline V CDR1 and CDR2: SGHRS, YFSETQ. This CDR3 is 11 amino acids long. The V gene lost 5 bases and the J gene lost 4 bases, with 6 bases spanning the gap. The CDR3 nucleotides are TGCGCCAGCAGGGGACTCACTGAAGCTTTCTTT. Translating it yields CASRGLTEAFF.

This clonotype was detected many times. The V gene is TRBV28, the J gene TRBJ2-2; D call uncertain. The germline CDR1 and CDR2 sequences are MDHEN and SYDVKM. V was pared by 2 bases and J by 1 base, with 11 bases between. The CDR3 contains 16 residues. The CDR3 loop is CASSLDGPLNTGELFF. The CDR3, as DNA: TGTGCCAGCAGTTTAGACGGCCCCTTGAACACCGGGGAGCTGTTTTTT.

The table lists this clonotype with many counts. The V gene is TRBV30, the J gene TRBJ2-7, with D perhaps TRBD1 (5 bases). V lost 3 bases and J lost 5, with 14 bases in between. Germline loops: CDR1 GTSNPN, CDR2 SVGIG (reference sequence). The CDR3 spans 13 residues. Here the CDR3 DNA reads TGTGCCTGGAGACAGGATCTTCTGGACGAGCAGTACTTC. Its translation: CAWRQDLLDEQYF.